This T cell receptor (beta chain) was recorded in a study of blood T cell repertoires in COVID-19 (TCRdb year 2020). Regarding the complete study: Samples from collaborators originated in the United States, Italy and Spain and spanned both the acute and convalescent phases of COVID-19. Samples came from the ongoing ImmuneRACE study (first 160 participants) plus 1,254 subjects from 6 global collaborators. The repertoires were made available in a free public database intended to serve as a resource for research on the immune response to SARS-CoV-2. The sample metadata nearly always contained a de-identified subject ID, COVID-19 status, age in years and sex. Where available, HLA class I and class II types were taken from metadata supplied by the sample provider and were not determined by assay-based typing. The dataset comprised deeply sampled blood TCRbeta repertoires from subjects exposed to, actively infected with, or recovered from COVID-19. The material from the prospective study consisted of cDNA or gDNA derived from T cells, B-cell-depleted T cells, or PBMCs.

As to this clone: This receptor's antigen is unknown. No much larger clonotype is one base removed from it; base qualities were not supplied.

Spanning cysteine to phenylalanine, the CDR3 consists of 13 amino acids. The read is trimmed to its CDR3 DNA, 39 bases read in frame from base 1. CDR1 SGHRS and CDR2 YFSETQ are derived from the germline V gene. V is shortened by 4 bases, J by 2 bases, and the region joining them spans 9 bases. The study at large found these results: Clinical and demographic metadata were provided uncurated, with the amount varying by source and participant.

Each collaborating institution followed its own protocols to collect whole blood in K2EDTA tubes. For TCRbeta analysis, collaborator samples were shipped as frozen whole blood, as isolated PBMCs, or as DNA extracted from either sample type. TCRbeta CDR3 regions were amplified from genomic DNA by means of the immunoSEQ Assay, a bias-controlled multiplex PCR. In the authors' own workflow: The number of nucleated cells in each sample was estimated by amplification of reference gene primers within the assay. Sequence reads were collapsed and filtered to measure the absolute abundance of every unique TCRbeta CDR3 rearrangement. For each sample, productive Simpson clonality was calculated by taking the square root of Simpson's diversity index across productive rearrangements. This is the immuneACCESS table as TCRdb keeps it, with only in-frame sequences that have V and J called. A part of the clones is gone; compared with another copy, unresolved V genes explain less than half, and the rest is unexplained. V and J calls and clone size are those listed in that table; D and trimming were worked out from the DNA. This sample lists about 50,000 clones; roughly 90% were detected once. The ten biggest clones cover more than 3% of the sample.

The material sequenced was peripheral blood. The TCR originated in a human donor in a cohort sampled during active COVID-19. The rearranged segments are TRBV5-1 and TRBJ2-5, and perhaps TRBD1 as D gene, on 6 matching bases. The DNA is TGCGCCAGCAGCAAAGGACAGCAAGAGACCCAGTACTTC. This yields the protein CASSKGQQETQYF.